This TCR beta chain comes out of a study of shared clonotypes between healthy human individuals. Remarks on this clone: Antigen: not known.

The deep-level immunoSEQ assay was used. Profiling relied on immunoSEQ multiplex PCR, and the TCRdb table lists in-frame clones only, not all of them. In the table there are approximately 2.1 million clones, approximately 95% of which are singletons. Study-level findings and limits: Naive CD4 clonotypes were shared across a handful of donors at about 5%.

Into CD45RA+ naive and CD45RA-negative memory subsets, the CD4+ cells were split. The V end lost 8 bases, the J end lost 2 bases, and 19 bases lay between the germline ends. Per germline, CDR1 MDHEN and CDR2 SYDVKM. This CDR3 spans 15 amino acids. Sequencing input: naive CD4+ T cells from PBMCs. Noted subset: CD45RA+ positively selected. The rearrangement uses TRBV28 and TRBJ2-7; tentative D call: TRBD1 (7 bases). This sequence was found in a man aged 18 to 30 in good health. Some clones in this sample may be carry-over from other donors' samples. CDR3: CASHLGGGTPYEQYF. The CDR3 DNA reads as TGTGCCAGCCATTTAGGGGGCGGGACTCCCTACGAGCAGTACTTC.